The rows below give T cell receptor beta chains drawn from one sample of a study of blood T cells in healthy people across ages. TCRdb ran MiXCR on the 5' RACE reads and lists one entry per CDR3 protein. The sample holds approximately 800,000 distinct CDR3 sequences, roughly 25% seen once. The sample also formed part of further work on T cells of mothers and their children.

The sample consisted of blood. The receptors originated from a boy younger than 18 in good health. Both conserved end residues are part of each CDR3. Each record gives: V gene, clone size, J gene, D gene, CDR3 protein, CDR3 DNA. A D gene is named only where the DNA matches it firmly. Size tells how often a clone was seen (once, few, many) or the class of an expanded clone, and some rows leave it out.

TRBV19	NA	TRBJ2-3	NA	CASSIIRGDTQYF	TGTGCCAGTAGTATTATCAGGGGCGATACGCAGTATTTT
TRBV4-3	once	TRBJ2-7	NA	CASSQDGGTYEQYF	TGCGCCAGCAGCCAAGATGGGGGTACCTACGAGCAGTACTTC
TRBV20-1	few	TRBJ1-4	NA	CSARDPNGGPEKLFF	TGCAGTGCTAGAGACCCTAACGGGGGGCCTGAAAAACTGTTTTTT
TRBV25-1	NA	TRBJ1-5	NA	CASSELGRDQPQHF	TGTGCCAGCAGTGAACTCGGCAGGGACCAGCCCCAGCATTTT
TRBV5-1	few	TRBJ2-7	TRBD1	CASSSPGQGSNEQYF	TGCGCCAGCAGCTCCCCGGGACAGGGTTCGAACGAGCAGTACTTC
TRBV29-1	many	TRBJ2-5	NA	CSVDRTETQYF	TGCAGCGTTGATCGGACGGAGACCCAGTACTTC
TRBV12-3/TRBV12-4	few	TRBJ2-3	NA	CASNLLGGGTDTQYF	TGTGCCAGCAACCTTCTCGGGGGCGGCACAGATACGCAGTATTTT
TRBV20-1	NA	TRBJ2-3	NA	CSARQAGRTDTQYF	TGCAGTGCTAGGCAGGCAGGGCGCACAGATACGCAGTATTTT
TRBV28	few	TRBJ1-5	TRBD1	CASGRTGGYNQPQHF	TGTGCCAGCGGACGGACAGGGGGGTACAATCAGCCCCAGCATTTT
TRBV20-1	few	TRBJ2-2	TRBD2	CSAGGGLNTGELFF	TGCAGTGCTGGCGGGGGGTTGAACACCGGGGAGCTGTTTTTT
TRBV21-1	few	TRBJ1-1	NA	CASIVGTEAFF	TGTGCCAGCATCGTTGGGACTGAAGCTTTCTTT
TRBV7-9	NA	TRBJ1-2	TRBD1	CASPAGGGYTF	TGTGCCAGCCCGGCAGGGGGTGGCTACACCTTC
TRBV7-2	NA	TRBJ2-5	TRBD2	CASSLGGGPGGETQYF	TGTGCCAGCAGCTTAGGCGGGGGGCCCGGGGGAGAGACCCAGTACTTC
TRBV4-2	NA	TRBJ2-3	NA	CASSQDLWAASTDTQYF	TGCGCCAGCAGCCAAGATCTGTGGGCCGCTAGCACAGATACGCAGTATTTT
TRBV4-2	NA	TRBJ2-7	TRBD2	CASRTSGRDEQYF	TGTGCCAGCAGGACTAGCGGGAGGGACGAGCAGTACTTC
TRBV18	NA	TRBJ1-5	TRBD1	CASSPGTGGGQPQHF	TGTGCCAGCTCACCGGGGACAGGGGGAGGGCAGCCCCAGCATTTT
TRBV13	few	TRBJ1-2	NA	CASSARTGFDGYTF	TGTGCCAGCAGCGCCCGGACTGGCTTCGATGGCTACACCTTC
TRBV5-1	NA	TRBJ2-5	TRBD2	CASSFAGTTEGWAQYF	TGCGCCAGCAGCTTTGCCGGGACTACCGAAGGCTGGGCCCAGTACTTC
TRBV28	few	TRBJ2-1	TRBD2	CASSSLAGDSYNEQFF	TGTGCCAGCAGTTCCCTAGCGGGAGACTCCTACAATGAGCAGTTCTTC
TRBV7-2	few	TRBJ2-5	NA	CASSPTGTSGETQYF	TGTGCCAGCAGCCCGACTGGGACCTCGGGGGAGACCCAGTACTTC
TRBV15	NA	TRBJ2-3	NA	CATSSQGPSTDTQYF	TGTGCCACCAGCAGCCAGGGGCCTAGCACAGATACGCAGTATTTT
TRBV12-3/TRBV12-4	NA	TRBJ2-3	TRBD1	CASSFSGTAPTDTQYF	TGTGCCAGCAGCTTCTCCGGGACAGCCCCCACAGATACGCAGTATTTT
TRBV7-2	NA	TRBJ1-4	NA	CASSAAWRSNEKLFF	TGTGCCAGCAGCGCGGCCTGGAGGAGCAATGAAAAACTGTTTTTT
TRBV12-3/TRBV12-4	many	TRBJ2-5	TRBD2	CASSGLAGGETQYF	TGTGCCAGCAGTGGACTAGCGGGTGGAGAGACCCAGTACTTC
TRBV27	NA	TRBJ2-3	NA	CASTRTFTDTQYF	TGTGCCAGCACCCGAACCTTCACAGATACGCAGTATTTT
TRBV7-9	NA	TRBJ2-7	TRBD2	CASSEERGYEQYF	TGTGCCAGCAGCGAAGAGCGGGGGTACGAGCAGTACTTC
TRBV28	NA	TRBJ2-5	NA	CASSAPQGLAIQETQYF	TGTGCCAGCAGTGCCCCTCAGGGACTGGCGATTCAAGAGACCCAGTACTTC
TRBV4-3	few	TRBJ1-6	TRBD1	CASRQGQGVSPLHF	TGCGCCAGCAGGCAAGGACAGGGGGTTTCACCCCTCCACTTT
TRBV7-2	few	TRBJ2-3	TRBD2	CASSLESVGGPPDTQYF	TGTGCCAGCAGCTTAGAGTCCGTGGGAGGGCCACCAGATACGCAGTATTTT
TRBV4-2	NA	TRBJ2-5	TRBD2	CASSQAPMGLESVTQYF	TGTGCCAGCAGCCAAGCCCCAATGGGACTAGAATCGGTGACCCAGTACTTC
TRBV20-1	NA	TRBJ2-1	NA	CSARDRISYNEQFF	TGCAGTGCTAGGGATCGGATTTCCTACAATGAGCAGTTCTTC
TRBV15	NA	TRBJ1-4	NA	CATSRDGWYREKLFF	TGTGCCACCAGCAGAGATGGTTGGTATCGGGAAAAACTGTTTTTT
TRBV5-1	few	TRBJ1-2	TRBD1	CASSLAPQGMVYGYTF	TGCGCCAGCAGCTTGGCCCCACAGGGGATGGTCTATGGCTACACCTTC
TRBV11-2	few	TRBJ2-1	TRBD2	CASSRAGDNEQFF	TGTGCCAGCAGCCGGGCGGGGGACAATGAGCAGTTCTTC
TRBV7-9	few	TRBJ2-3	NA	CASSLGYLGGADTQYF	TGTGCCAGCAGCTTAGGTTATTTAGGCGGCGCAGATACGCAGTATTTT
TRBV12-3/TRBV12-4	NA	TRBJ2-5	TRBD2	CASSGTSGQETQYF	TGTGCCAGCAGCGGGACTAGCGGCCAAGAGACCCAGTACTTC
TRBV4-2	few	TRBJ1-4	TRBD1	CASSQKGTGEKLFF	TGTGCCAGCAGCCAAAAGGGGACAGGTGAAAAACTGTTTTTT
TRBV2	few	TRBJ2-3	TRBD2	CATGGDYTDTQYF	TGTGCCACGGGAGGGGACTACACAGATACGCAGTATTTT
TRBV3-1	NA	TRBJ1-2	NA	CASSQVRHYGYTF	TGTGCCAGCAGCCAAGTACGGCACTATGGCTACACCTTC
TRBV20-1	NA	TRBJ2-3	NA	CSASWPSGISQYF	TGCAGTGCTAGCTGGCCCAGCGGAATTTCACAGTATTTT
TRBV10-3	NA	TRBJ1-5	NA	CAISEGGEPAQHF	TGTGCCATCAGTGAGGGGGGGGAGCCGGCCCAGCACTTT
TRBV18	NA	TRBJ2-1	TRBD2	CASSPQGLAGHNEQFF	TGTGCCAGCTCACCACAGGGACTAGCAGGGCACAATGAGCAGTTCTTC
TRBV12-3/TRBV12-4	NA	TRBJ1-2	NA	CASQLQGSNYGYTF	TGTGCCAGCCAACTCCAGGGTTCTAACTATGGCTACACCTTC
TRBV6-6	NA	TRBJ2-1	NA	CASMWSNNEQFF	TGTGCCAGCATGTGGTCTAACAATGAGCAGTTCTTC
TRBV12-3/TRBV12-4	NA	TRBJ2-7	NA	CASSTAALVQDEQYF	TGTGCCAGCAGCACTGCAGCGCTAGTTCAGGACGAGCAGTACTTC
TRBV20-1	many	TRBJ2-3	TRBD2	CSAKGLVRSDTQYF	TGCAGTGCTAAGGGACTAGTTAGGTCAGATACGCAGTATTTT
TRBV6-1	NA	TRBJ2-7	TRBD1	CASSATGVYEQYF	TGTGCCAGCAGTGCAACAGGGGTCTACGAGCAGTACTTC
TRBV29-1	few	TRBJ2-3	TRBD1	CSVEGQAPLDTQYF	TGCAGCGTGGAGGGACAGGCCCCCTTAGATACGCAGTATTTT
TRBV11-1	NA	TRBJ2-3	NA	CASSRDVSSGTTDTQYF	TGTGCCAGCAGCCGGGATGTGTCGTCAGGGACTACAGATACGCAGTATTTT
TRBV29-1	few	TRBJ2-5	TRBD1	CSGTQGNLGVQETQYF	TGCAGCGGCACACAGGGGAACTTAGGTGTGCAAGAGACCCAGTACTTC
TRBV20-1	few	TRBJ2-5	NA	CSRSLDVETQYF	TGCAGTCGGTCCCTAGATGTGGAGACCCAGTACTTC
TRBV9	NA	TRBJ2-7	NA	CASSPPSADHEQYF	TGTGCCAGCAGCCCCCCCAGCGCTGACCACGAGCAGTACTTC
TRBV6-6	NA	TRBJ1-2	NA	CASSSMDYGYTF	TGTGCCAGCAGTTCCATGGACTATGGCTACACCTTC
TRBV18	NA	TRBJ2-4	NA	CASSPSMGSKNIQYF	TGTGCCAGCTCACCATCGATGGGCAGCAAAAACATTCAGTACTTC
TRBV28	NA	TRBJ2-7	NA	CASSLSSGLTYEQYF	TGTGCCAGCAGTTTGTCCAGCGGGCTCACCTACGAGCAGTACTTC
TRBV6-1	once	TRBJ2-7	TRBD1	CASRLLGSGQGIYEQYF	TGTGCCAGCCGCCTTCTCGGGTCGGGACAGGGGATTTACGAGCAGTACTTC
TRBV5-1	few	TRBJ2-7	TRBD2	CASSFTRLKSGRPYEQYF	TGCGCCAGCAGCTTCACCCGATTGAAAAGCGGGAGGCCCTACGAGCAGTACTTC
TRBV19	few	TRBJ1-5	NA	CASSPGSPSNQPQHF	TGTGCCAGTAGCCCGGGCAGCCCGTCGAATCAGCCCCAGCATTTT